What follows are 14 T cell receptor beta chains derived from one specimen sequenced in a study of T cells after yellow fever vaccination. TCRdb reanalysed the 5' RACE reads using MiXCR and keeps one entry per CDR3 protein. The sample has 350,000 to 550,000 distinct CDR3 sequences, approximately 19% seen once; the top ten hold 15% to 20%. The sequencing here drew on PBMCs, taken before the yellow fever booster vaccination. The origin of the receptors is a man aged 18-30 years who received the YFV17D yellow fever vaccine.

The chain has TRBV7-9 and TRBJ2-3; D gene uncertain. The CDR3 loop spans 15 amino acids. Trimming cost V 7 bases and J 0 bases, with 14 bases left between them. Germline-derived CDR1 and CDR2 are SEHNR and FQNEAQ (reference sequence). CDR3 DNA: TGTGCCAGCAAACTGGCGCTAACCAGCACAGATACGCAGTATTTT. Protein product: CASKLALTSTDTQYF.

The chain has TRBV12-5 and TRBJ1-2, with TRBD1 matching 9 bases. Losses at the gene ends were 1 base for V and 8 bases for J; bases not matched to a gene: 5. Germline loops: CDR1 LGHNT, CDR2 FRNRAP. This CDR3 has 14 residues. The CDR3 loop reads CASGLDGTGSGYTF. The CDR3 DNA follows: TGTGCTAGTGGTTTGGACGGGACAGGGTCCGGCTACACCTTC.

The chain is built from TRBV4-2 and TRBJ2-1; D is tentatively TRBD1 or TRBD2 (5 bases each). CDR1 and CDR2 from the germline V gene are LGHNA and YNFKEQ. Trimming removed 1 base at V and 7 bases at J, with 17 bases between. The CDR3 length is 16 residues. The CDR3 spells CASSQAVVGEGNEQFF. Written as DNA, the CDR3 is TGTGCCAGCAGCCAAGCAGTTGTCGGTGAGGGGAATGAGCAGTTCTTC.

The V call is TRBV7-8, the J call TRBJ2-3, with 8 nucleotides matching TRBD2. With 5 bases clipped from V and 6 bases from J, the junction kept 13 bases outside the gene matches. This CDR3 has 16 amino acids. The germline V gene has CDR1 SGHVS and CDR2 FQNEAQ. The chain's CDR3 is CASSRRWSGGGDTQYF. The DNA for the CDR3 is TGTGCCAGCAGCAGGAGATGGAGCGGGGGCGGGGATACGCAGTATTTT.

V usage is TRBV9 and J usage is TRBJ2-1; a weak D match, TRBD2 (5 bases). Germline V lookup: CDR1 SGDLS, CDR2 YYNGEE. Trimming took 0 bases from V and 9 from J, leaving 10 bases between them. The CDR3 runs to 13 residues. DNA for the CDR3: TGTGCCAGCAGCGTAGATGGAGGTGGTGAGCAGTTCTTC. Its protein product is CASSVDGGGEQFF.

The chain carries TRBV27 and TRBJ2-1, with TRBD1 matching over 9 bases. Germline CDR1 reads MNHEY; CDR2 reads SMNVEV (reference sequence). The CDR3 loop spans 15 amino acids. Unmatched junction bases numbered 4, after V lost 0 bases and J lost 7 bases. CDR3 in DNA: TGTGCCAGCAGTTTATCGGACAGGGGACTAAATGAGCAGTTCTTC. This sequence encodes CASSLSDRGLNEQFF.

This clonotype was seen ten or more times. The chain employs TRBV20-1 and TRBJ1-2; 7 bases map to TRBD1. With V trimmed by 5 bases and J by 4 bases, 10 bases remained unmatched. The CDR3 sequence is 14 residues long. CDR1 and CDR2 from the germline V gene are DFQATT and SNEGSKA (reference sequence). Here the CDR3 DNA reads TGCAGTGCTTCAACCGGGACAGTTACCTATGGCTACACCTTC. This sequence encodes CSASTGTVTYGYTF.

The chain has TRBV2 and TRBJ1-5; no clear D. This CDR3 contains 14 residues. The V gene lost 8 bases and the J gene lost 0 bases, with 11 bases spanning the gap. The germline V gene encodes CDR1 SNHLY and CDR2 FYNNEI. The DNA for the CDR3 is TGTGCCAGCGCGCCGACGAATAGCAATCAGCCCCAGCATTTT. Protein: CASAPTNSNQPQHF.

This clonotype came up a few times. V usage is TRBV20-1 and J usage is TRBJ2-1; 8 bases are a match to TRBD1. The trim removed 1 base at V and 4 bases at J, leaving 6 bases unmatched. The CDR3 length is 15 residues. Germline V lookup: CDR1 DFQATT, CDR2 SNEGSKA (reference sequence). CDR3 region: CSARASGQAYNEQFF. DNA for the CDR3: TGCAGTGCTAGAGCGTCGGGACAGGCTTACAATGAGCAGTTCTTC.

The chain recombines TRBV16 with TRBJ1-5; D is perhaps TRBD1 (5 bases). CDR1 KGHSY and CDR2 FQNENV come from the germline V gene. The CDR3 has 11 residues. The ends were cut back, 2 bases at V and 10 bases at J, with 6 bases in the middle. The CDR3, as DNA: TGTGCCAGCAGCCAAGGGGCCCCCCAGCATTTT. It translates to CASSQGAPQHF.

This clonotype was seen only once. The chain recombines TRBV5-1 with TRBJ2-5; D uncertain. Trimming left V 4 bases short and J 7 bases short, with 17 bases between. Germline assignment: CDR1 SGHRS and CDR2 YFSETQ. This CDR3 spans 14 amino acids. This chain's CDR3 is CASSPQLQDGTQYF. CDR3 in DNA: TGCGCCAGCAGCCCCCAGTTACAAGACGGGACCCAGTACTTC.

Ten or more counts support this clonotype. The chain recombines TRBV20-1 with TRBJ1-4; D is unclear. The CDR3 is 11 residues long. V gave up 3 bases and J gave up 6 bases, with 5 bases separating them. The germline gives CDR1 DFQATT, CDR2 SNEGSKA (reference sequence). The CDR3 nucleotides are TGCAGTGCTAGTAAGGATGAAAAACTGTTTTTT. Protein: CSASKDEKLFF.

Many counts were recorded for this clonotype. The CDR3 protein is CASSQGNTGELFF. DNA of the CDR3: TGCGCCAGCAGCCAGGGTAACACCGGGGAGCTGTTTTTT. The rearrangement links TRBV5-1 to TRBJ2-2; possible D gene TRBD1, 5 bases. Trimming stripped 4 bases from V and 2 bases from J, with 6 bases between. Germline V gene sequence: CDR1 SGHRS, CDR2 YFSETQ. The CDR3 length is 13 residues.

This rearrangement joins TRBV7-3 to TRBJ2-2; possibly TRBD1 or TRBD2 for D (5 bases each). CDR3 size: 14 residues. Germline V gene lookup returns CDR1 SGHTA and CDR2 FQGTGA. The V and J ends lost 1 base and 7 bases respectively, with 10 bases between them. The CDR3, as DNA: TGTGCCAGCAGCTTAAATATGGGGGTCGGGGAGCTGTTTTTT. Protein: CASSLNMGVGELFF.